The 29 T cell receptor beta chains in this list originate from one sample, sequenced in a study of cytomegalovirus exposure and HLA in healthy donors. In the PCR, 60 Vbeta and 13 Jbeta primers were used. The repertoire was sequenced with immunoSEQ multiplex PCR; TCRdb's copy has only in-frame clones and lacks some. The sample shows 65,000 to 85,000 clones, less than 85% of them seen only once. Sequencing was done on a sample of PBMCs. The source of these receptors is a woman between 50 and 59 years old in good health and CMV-seronegative.

This clone occurred a few times. The chain combines TRBV6-1 with TRBJ2-7; 9 nucleotides align to TRBD2. Germline V gene lookup returns CDR1 MNHNS and CDR2 SASEGT. The length of the CDR3 is 16 residues. V dropped 4 bases and J dropped 5; count of bases not matched to a gene: 12. This CDR3 reads CASSVLAGNRIHEQYV. CDR3 DNA sequence: TGTGCCAGCAGTGTTCTAGCGGGGAACAGAATCCACGAGCAGTACGTC.

V and J are TRBV29-1 and TRBJ1-1; D gene uncertain. This CDR3 contains 13 residues. Trimming stripped 2 bases from V and 5 bases from J, with 12 bases between. Germline V CDR1 and CDR2: SQVTM, ANQGSEA. CDR3 sequence reads: CSVEREGWTEAFF. CDR3 bases: TGCAGCGTTGAAAGGGAGGGATGGACTGAAGCTTTCTTT.

The chain carries TRBV5-1 and TRBJ1-1; 11 bases match TRBD1. CDR3 length equals 16 residues. Germline trimming cut 4 bases from V and 5 bases from J; bases unmatched to any gene: 10. Germline V gene lookup returns CDR1 SGHRS and CDR2 YFSETQ. The CDR3 is CASSPGQGARGTEAFF. The CDR3, as DNA: TGCGCCAGCAGCCCCGGACAGGGGGCGAGGGGGACTGAAGCTTTCTTT.

The J gene is TRBJ1-1, the V gene TRBV19; no clear D. Germline CDR1 LNHDA, CDR2 SQIVND (reference sequence). Trimming stripped 5 bases from V and 4 bases from J, with 11 bases between. The CDR3 spans 13 residues. CDR3 bases: TGTGCCAGTAGTCAGGATTATACCACTGAAGCTTTCTTT. As protein: CASSQDYTTEAFF.

This clone was picked up one time. The chain recombines TRBV5-1 with TRBJ2-5; a weak D match, TRBD2 (5 bases). This CDR3 comprises 13 residues. Germline lookup yields CDR1 SGHRS and CDR2 YFSETQ. V lost 0 bases and J lost 13, with 16 bases in between. The CDR3 coding sequence is TGCGCCAGCAGCTTGGATCTTGGTGGGGAGAGGTACTTC. This codes for CASSLDLGGERYF. The full variable domain, rest sourced from reference TRBV5-1 and TRBJ2-5, is KAGVTQTPRYLIKTRGQQVTLSCSPISGHRSVSWYQQTPGQGLQFLFEYFSETQRNKGNFPGRFSGRQFSNSRSEMNVSTLELGDSALYLCASSLDLGGERYFGPGTRLLVL.

In this sample, this clone turned up a few times. The CDR3 protein is CASSQDWIEGYEQYV. In nucleotides, the CDR3 is TGTGCCAGCAGCCAAGATTGGATCGAGGGTTACGAGCAGTACGTC. The genes are TRBV4-2 and TRBJ2-7; D is perhaps TRBD2 (5 bases). V lost 0 bases and J 4 bases, leaving 13 bases between the germline ends. The germline CDR1 and CDR2 sequences are LGHNA and YNFKEQ. The CDR3 length is 15 residues.

The table lists this clone with a few counts. The chain recombines TRBV9 with TRBJ1-2, with 12 positions matching TRBD1. CDR1 is SGDLS, CDR2 YYNGEE, per germline. This CDR3 has 17 residues. The J segment lost 7 bases and the V segment lost 0 bases, leaving 10 bases of the junction unmatched. CDR3 sequence: CASSVAFLGQGAGGYTF. DNA of the CDR3: TGTGCCAGCAGCGTAGCTTTCTTGGGACAGGGGGCCGGTGGCTACACCTTC.

The chain recombines TRBV28 with TRBJ2-1, with a tentative D call TRBD2 (6 bases). CDR1 and CDR2 (germline): MDHEN, SYDVKM. V shed 3 bases and J shed 8 bases, with 20 bases lying between them. This CDR3 region has 16 residues. In DNA, the CDR3 is TGTGCCAGCAGTTTCTCCGCGGCCGGGAGTTCATATGAGCAGTTCTTC. It yields the protein CASSFSAAGSSYEQFF.

The chain recombines TRBV4-3 with TRBJ2-2, with TRBD1 as a possible D gene (6 bases). The CDR3 is 18 residues long. Germline CDR1 reads LGHNA; CDR2 reads YSLEER. Trimming removed 0 bases at V and 1 base at J, with 15 bases between. CDR3 coding DNA: TGCGCCAGCAGCCAAGATCTCCCCTTGACAGGGAACACCGGGGAGCTGTTTTTT. This encodes CASSQDLPLTGNTGELFF.

This chain connects TRBV5-5 to TRBJ2-2; TRBD2 matches at 8 bases. In germline, CDR1 is SGHKS, CDR2 YYEKEE (reference sequence). The CDR3 sequence is 16 residues long. The trim removed 0 bases at V and 2 bases at J, leaving 3 bases unmatched. The CDR3 DNA sequence: TGTGCCAGCAGCTTGGTAGCGGGGACTAACACCGGGGAGCTGTTTTTT. It translates to CASSLVAGTNTGELFF. Together with reference TRBV5-5 and TRBJ2-2, the CDR3 gives the full variable domain: DAGVTQSPTHLIKTRGQQVTLRCSPISGHKSVSWYQQVLGQGPQFIFQYYEKEERGRGNFPDRFSARQFPNYSSELNVNALLLGDSALYLCASSLVAGTNTGELFFGEGSRLTVL.

The table lists this clone with a few counts. V gene TRBV14 combines with J gene TRBJ2-7; TRBD2 is a possible D gene (5 bases). The CDR3 is 19 residues long. The V gene's germline CDR1 is SGHDN and CDR2 FVKESK. V was clipped by 4 bases and J by 0 bases, with 25 bases between them. Written as DNA, the CDR3 is TGTGCCAGCAGCCCACTCCGTGCCAGCGGCAGTTTAAGCTCCTACGAGCAGTACTTC. Translation gives CASSPLRASGSLSSYEQYF. Together with reference TRBV14 and TRBJ2-7, the CDR3 gives the full variable domain: EAGVTQFPSHSVIEKGQTVTLRCDPISGHDNLYWYRRVMGKEIKFLLHFVKESKQDESGMPNNRFLAERTGGTYSTLKVQPAELEDSGVYFCASSPLRASGSLSSYEQYFGPGTRLTVT.

The chain carries TRBV27 and TRBJ2-1; TRBD2 might be the D (6 bases). This CDR3 has 11 residues. Germline V gene data show CDR1 as MNHEY and CDR2 as SMNVEV (reference sequence). Trimming shortened V by 6 bases and J by 7 bases, and 7 bases separated the two germline ends. CDR3 nucleotide sequence: TGTGCCAGCAGGGGACTTAATGAGCAGTTCTTC. It yields the protein CASRGLNEQFF.

The chain links TRBV27 to TRBJ1-2, with 9 bases that match TRBD1. The V and J ends lost 2 bases and 6 bases, in that order; junction bases with no gene match: 16. The CDR3 consists of 18 residues. Germline V CDR1 and CDR2: MNHEY, SMNVEV (reference sequence). CDR3 nucleotide sequence: TGTGCCAGCAGTTTACTCGGGGGAGGACAGGGGATGAGAGATGGCTACACCTTC. It translates to CASSLLGGGQGMRDGYTF.

The rearrangement links TRBV7-6 to TRBJ2-1; 9 positions agree with TRBD2. V trimming: 5 bases; J trimming: 8 bases; junction bases outside the gene matches: 10. CDR1 SGHVS and CDR2 FNYEAQ come from the germline V gene. This CDR3 region has 15 residues. Written as DNA, the CDR3 is TGTGCCAGCAGCACAACTAGCGGGCGTGTCGATGAGCAGTTCTTC. Its translation: CASSTTSGRVDEQFF.

The chain couples TRBV6-1 to TRBJ2-5; possibly TRBD1 for D (5 bases). The length of the CDR3 is 13 residues. CDR1 MNHNS and CDR2 SASEGT come from the germline V gene. V lost 7 bases to trimming and J lost 8 bases, with 17 bases between them. In DNA, the CDR3 is TGTGCCAGCATAGGACAAAAGACCCCTACCCAGTACTTC. Its translation is CASIGQKTPTQYF.

The chain combines TRBV28 with TRBJ1-4; TRBD1 matches at 7 bases. The CDR3 is made up of 14 amino acids. Germline-derived CDR1 and CDR2 are MDHEN and SYDVKM. V gave up 4 bases and J gave up 4 bases; unmatched junction bases: 3. CDR3 sequence: CASSSGQLNEKLFF. CDR3 nucleotide sequence: TGTGCCAGCAGTTCGGGACAGCTTAATGAAAAACTGTTTTTT.

Here the CDR3 reads CASSQTSGRSYNEQFF. The CDR3 DNA reads TGTGCCAGCAGCCAGACAAGCGGGAGATCATACAATGAGCAGTTCTTC. This chain connects TRBV14 to TRBJ2-1; 8 positions agree with TRBD2. The V segment lost 3 bases and the J segment 4 bases; nucleotides outside the gene matches: 8. CDR3 length: 16 amino acids. From germline, CDR1 is SGHDN and CDR2 FVKESK.

The DNA of the CDR3 is TGTGCCAGCAGTTCTCTGACTAACTCCTACGAGCAGTACTTC. Amino acid sequence: CASSSLTNSYEQYF. The gene calls are TRBV27 and TRBJ2-7, with D possibly TRBD2 on 5 matching bases. The CDR3 consists of 14 residues. Germline values: CDR1 MNHEY, CDR2 SMNVEV (reference sequence). V lost 4 bases and J 0 bases, leaving 10 bases between the germline ends.

The chain is built from TRBV27 and TRBJ1-2; 10 nucleotides line up with TRBD1. CDR3 length: 15 amino acids. Germline trimming cut 5 bases from V and 4 bases from J; bases unmatched to any gene: 7. The germline gives CDR1 MNHEY, CDR2 SMNVEV (reference sequence). The DNA of the CDR3 is TGTGCCAGCAGTCCAAGGACAGGGGGAAGCTATGGCTACACCTTC. As protein: CASSPRTGGSYGYTF.

This chain links TRBV15 with TRBJ1-5; D uncertain. Deletions cut 0 bases from V and 5 bases from J, with 5 bases between. From germline, CDR1 is LNHNV and CDR2 YYDKDF (reference sequence). CDR3 size: 13 residues. For the CDR3, the DNA is TGTGCCACCAGCAGAGAAAGCGATCAGCCCCAGCATTTT. Protein: CATSRESDQPQHF.

This clone was found once. This rearrangement joins TRBV6-5 to TRBJ1-2; tentatively, D is TRBD1 (5 bases). Germline V gives CDR1 MNHEY, CDR2 SVGAGI. The CDR3 runs 15 residues. Trimming removed 6 bases from V and 5 bases from J, with 19 bases in between. CDR3: CASSSLGVSGYGYTF. CDR3 bases: TGTGCCAGCAGCTCGTTAGGGGTCTCCGGATATGGCTACACCTTC.

V usage is TRBV19 and J usage is TRBJ2-3, with 10 bases fitting TRBD2. Germline trimming cut 4 bases from V and 1 base from J; bases unmatched to any gene: 20. Germline CDR1 reads LNHDA; CDR2 reads SQIVND (reference sequence). The CDR3 consists of 21 residues. The DNA for the CDR3 is TGTGCCAGTAGTAACTCCGGGCGGCTGCTCATAGCGGGGGGCCGCACAGATACGCAGTATTTT. Translating it yields CASSNSGRLLIAGGRTDTQYF.

The rearrangement joins TRBV4-1 to TRBJ1-1, with D maybe TRBD1 (6 bases). The CDR3 totals 15 residues. Germline assignment: CDR1 MGHRA and CDR2 YSYEKL. Trimming took 0 bases from V and 4 from J, leaving 12 bases between them. This chain's CDR3 is CASSQDPDRSTEAFF. In nucleotides, the CDR3 is TGCGCCAGCAGCCAAGATCCGGACAGATCCACTGAAGCTTTCTTT.

In its sample, this clone was seen once. For the CDR3, the DNA is TGTGCCAGCAGTTATCGCCCGGACAGGACCTCCTATAATTCACCCCTCCACTTT. It yields the protein CASSYRPDRTSYNSPLHF. The J gene is TRBJ1-6, the V gene TRBV27, with TRBD1 matching 7 bases. The CDR3 spans 18 residues. The trim removed 4 bases at V and 0 bases at J, leaving 9 bases unmatched. Germline CDR1 MNHEY, CDR2 SMNVEV (reference sequence).

The chain carries TRBV14 and TRBJ2-7; 10 bases are a match to TRBD2. V gave up 6 bases and J gave up 4 bases; unmatched junction bases: 6. Germline values: CDR1 SGHDN, CDR2 FVKESK. CDR3 size: 14 residues. The CDR3 is CASRRAGGPYEQYF. CDR3 nucleotides: TGTGCCAGCAGGAGAGCGGGAGGGCCTTACGAGCAGTACTTC. Complete variable domain (other parts from reference TRBV14 and TRBJ2-7): EAGVTQFPSHSVIEKGQTVTLRCDPISGHDNLYWYRRVMGKEIKFLLHFVKESKQDESGMPNNRFLAERTGGTYSTLKVQPAELEDSGVYFCASRRAGGPYEQYFGPGTRLTVT.

This chain joins TRBV6-4 and TRBJ2-1; 9 bases map to TRBD2. The germline CDR1 and CDR2 sequences are MRHNA and SNTAGT. The CDR3 runs 15 residues. Losses at the gene ends were 2 bases for V and 9 bases for J; bases not matched to a gene: 8. In DNA form, the CDR3 reads TGTGCCAGCAGTGACGCTAGCGGGGCCCCTGGTGAGCAGTTCTTC. This sequence encodes CASSDASGAPGEQFF.

V and J are TRBV2 and TRBJ2-5; 11 positions match TRBD1. The germline gives CDR1 SNHLY, CDR2 FYNNEI. The CDR3 has 14 residues. With V trimmed by 7 bases and J by 6 bases, 7 bases remained unmatched. CDR3 coding DNA: TGTGCCAGCATCGGCGGGACAGGGGGGAAGACCCAGTACTTC. This sequence encodes CASIGGTGGKTQYF.

The chain is built from TRBV11-2 and TRBJ2-7; possible D gene TRBD2, 6 bases. V lost 7 bases to trimming and J lost 7 bases, with 17 bases between them. Germline assignment: CDR1 SGHAT and CDR2 FQNNGV. The CDR3 is 13 residues long. CDR3 amino acids: CASTGVLWGEQYF. DNA for the CDR3: TGTGCCAGCACGGGGGTCCTATGGGGAGAGCAGTACTTC.

The J gene is TRBJ2-2, the V gene TRBV2; no clear D gene. The V end lost 2 bases, the J end lost 0 bases, and 7 bases lay between the germline ends. The germline V gene encodes CDR1 SNHLY and CDR2 FYNNEI. The CDR3 runs 15 residues. CDR3 loop: CASSEPRSNTGELFF. The CDR3 nucleotides read TGTGCCAGCAGTGAACCCCGGTCGAACACCGGGGAGCTGTTTTTT.